These T cell receptor beta chains were read from a single sample in a study of shared clonotypes between healthy human individuals. Data came from immunoSEQ multiplex PCR; TCRdb stores just in-frame clones and leaves some out. The sample lists roughly 500,000 clones; approximately 78% were seen once. The sequenced sample was PBMCs. Every receptor here comes from a woman aged 40 to 50 in good health. Some clones in this sample may be carry-over from other donors' samples. Both conserved end residues are trimmed from each CDR3. Fields, in order: V gene, J gene, CDR3 protein.

TRBV7-8	TRBJ2-3	ASSLGDGSTDTQY
TRBV7-2	TRBJ2-7	ASSIRTDSYEQY
TRBV7-2	TRBJ2-7	ASTAPAKIYEQY
TRBV7-9	.	ASSLGDTTYEQY
TRBV7-3	TRBJ2-3	ASSPRGLAADTQY
TRBV19	TRBJ2-7	ASRRDGLYEQY
TRBV7-6	TRBJ1-1	ASSSLGGGNTEAF
TRBV4-1	TRBJ1-5	ASSQDVSTALGQPQH
TRBV5-6	TRBJ1-2	ASSLATGGSYGYT
TRBV27	TRBJ2-2	ASRPSGTAYTGELF
TRBV4-1	TRBJ2-5	ASSQDFSGRARETQY
TRBV30	TRBJ2-7	AWSVETVHYGQY
TRBV5-1	TRBJ1-2	ASSLIPRLYGYT
TRBV7-8	TRBJ2-7	ASSGTESYEQY
TRBV13	TRBJ2-2	ASSPVETHTGELF
TRBV11-2	TRBJ2-1	ASSTQYLTGGRF
TRBV5-1	TRBJ2-7	ASSGGTAYEQY
TRBV11-3	TRBJ1-2	ASRTGIHPGGYT
TRBV19	TRBJ2-2	ASTPRDRGNTGELF
TRBV7-9	TRBJ2-3	ASSDWTGNSPSTDTQY
TRBV27	TRBJ1-1	ASSLGRNTEAF
TRBV7-2	TRBJ2-2	ASSDGLFTGELF
TRBV4-2	TRBJ2-5	ASSHPGLAGGETQY
TRBV30	TRBJ2-3	AWSVGGSDTQY
TRBV6-4	TRBJ2-2	ASSSSGTAGELF
TRBV10-3	TRBJ2-5	AISESQRQETQY
TRBV11-1	TRBJ1-1	ASSLRNPDTEAF
TRBV15	TRBJ2-1	ATSSRTGSYNEQF
TRBV5-1	TRBJ2-2	ASSLGYGQGAGELF
TRBV5-8	TRBJ1-2	ASSLLGFYGYT
TRBV25-1	TRBJ2-5	ASSEYMGGQETQY
TRBV4-2	TRBJ2-7	ASSQGGGQGREQY
TRBV6-5	TRBJ1-1	ASRSQEDPNTEAF
TRBV2	TRBJ2-7	ASSNTGTGGDEQY
TRBV29-1	TRBJ1-4	SVGGWGGEKLF
TRBV5-6	TRBJ2-3	ASRMGRGLRGTDTQY
TRBV5-1	TRBJ2-3	ASSLGPREVTDTQY
TRBV28	TRBJ2-7	ASSLEGREQY
TRBV28	TRBJ1-6	ASSPTGAYNSPLH
TRBV5-3	TRBJ2-3	ARSLGRESDTQY
TRBV15	TRBJ2-5	ATSRDPGHSGREETQY
TRBV28	TRBJ1-6	ASTEQIYNSPLH
TRBV11-2	TRBJ2-7	ASSPLASYEQY
TRBV7-9	TRBJ2-7	ASSLGGVGPSAYEQY
TRBV11-2	TRBJ1-1	ASSSEGGHTEAF
TRBV7-9	TRBJ2-1	ASSPWTGRNEQF
TRBV5-1	TRBJ2-6	ASSFTASSSGANVLT
TRBV5-8	TRBJ2-6	ASSLLLAAISGANVLT
TRBV2	TRBJ2-7	ASRVRRSSYEQY
TRBV9	TRBJ2-7	ASSPRTGTTYEQY